This T cell receptor beta chain was recorded in a study of T cells in localized non-small cell lung cancer. TCRdb keeps only in-frame clones here, not all; method: immunoSEQ multiplex PCR. The sample has 15,000 or so clones; 70% to 90% are singletons. CDR1 and CDR2 from the germline V gene are MDHEN and SYDVKM. The CDR3 runs 15 residues. Unmatched junction bases numbered 9, after V lost 6 bases and J lost 5 bases. Study-level results: Turning up in adjacent lung were a median approximately 60 of the top 100 tumor clones. Tumor trailed uninvolved adjacent lung in T cell clonality, which peaked there. Density of T cells in blood, when higher, went with longer overall survival.

With regard to this clone: What it recognizes is unknown.

The V call is TRBV28, the J call TRBJ1-5, with 8 bases identical to TRBD1. The specimen comprised peripheral blood, sampled before any cancer treatment. The source is an older male donor with stage I lung adenocarcinoma. The CDR3 spells CASSPGQGRDQPQHF. The CDR3 DNA reads TGTGCCAGCAGCCCCGGACAGGGACGGGATCAGCCCCAGCATTTT. Full variable domain (rest looked up from reference TRBV28 and TRBJ1-5): DVKVTQSSRYLVKRTGEKVFLECVQDMDHENMFWYRQDPGLGLRLIYFSYDVKMKEKGDIPEGYSVSREKKERFSLILESASTNQTSMYLCASSPGQGRDQPQHFGDGTRLSIL.